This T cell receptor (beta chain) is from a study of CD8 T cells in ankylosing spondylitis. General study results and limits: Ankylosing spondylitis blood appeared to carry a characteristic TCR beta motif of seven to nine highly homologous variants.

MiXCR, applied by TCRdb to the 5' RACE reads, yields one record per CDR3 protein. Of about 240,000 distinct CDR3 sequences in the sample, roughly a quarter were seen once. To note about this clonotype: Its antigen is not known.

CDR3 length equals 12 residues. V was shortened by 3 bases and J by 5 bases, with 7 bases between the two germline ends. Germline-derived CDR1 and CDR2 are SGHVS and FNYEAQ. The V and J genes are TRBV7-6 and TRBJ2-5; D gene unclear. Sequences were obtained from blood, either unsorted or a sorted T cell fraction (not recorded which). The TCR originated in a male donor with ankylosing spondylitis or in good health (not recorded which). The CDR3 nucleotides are TGTGCCAGCAGCTTTCAGTTGGAGACCCAGTACTTC. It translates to CASSFQLETQYF.